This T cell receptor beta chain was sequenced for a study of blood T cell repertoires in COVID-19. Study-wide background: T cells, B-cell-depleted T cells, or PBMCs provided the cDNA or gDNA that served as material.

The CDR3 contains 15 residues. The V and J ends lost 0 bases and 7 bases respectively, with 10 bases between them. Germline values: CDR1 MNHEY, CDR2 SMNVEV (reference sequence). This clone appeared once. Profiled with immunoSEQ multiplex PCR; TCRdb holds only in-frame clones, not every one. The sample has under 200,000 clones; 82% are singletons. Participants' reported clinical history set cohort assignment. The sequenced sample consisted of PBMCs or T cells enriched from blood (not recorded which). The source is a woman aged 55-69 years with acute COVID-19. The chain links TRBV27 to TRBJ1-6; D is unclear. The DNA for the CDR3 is TGTGCCAGCAGTTTATCGACGGGAGTCAATTCACCCCTCCACTTT. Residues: CASSLSTGVNSPLHF.